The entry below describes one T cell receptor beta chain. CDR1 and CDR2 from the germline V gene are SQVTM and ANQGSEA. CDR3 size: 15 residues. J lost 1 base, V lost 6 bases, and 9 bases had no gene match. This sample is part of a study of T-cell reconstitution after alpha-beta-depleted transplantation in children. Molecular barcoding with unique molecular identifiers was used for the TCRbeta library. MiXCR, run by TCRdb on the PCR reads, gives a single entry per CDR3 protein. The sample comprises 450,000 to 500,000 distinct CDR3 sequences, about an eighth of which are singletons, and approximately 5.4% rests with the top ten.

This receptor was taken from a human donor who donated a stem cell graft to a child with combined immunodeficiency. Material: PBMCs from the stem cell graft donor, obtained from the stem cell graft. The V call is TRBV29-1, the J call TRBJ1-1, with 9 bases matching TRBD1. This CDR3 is CSVFPRQGGNTEAFF. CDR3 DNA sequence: TGCAGCGTGTTCCCTCGACAGGGGGGGAACACTGAAGCTTTCTTT.